The 9 T cell receptor beta chains presented below share a single source sample, sequenced in a study of technical replicates of blood from a handful of donors. The assay was immunoSEQ multiplex PCR, and TCRdb's table has in-frame clones only and misses some. The top ten clones hold approximately 0.18% of a sample with 65,000 to 95,000 clones, approximately 96% of them seen once. The sequenced material came from T cells isolated from PBMCs. The receptors come from a human donor in good health.

V gene TRBV5-8 combines with J gene TRBJ2-5; the match to TRBD2 covers 12 bases. The CDR3 consists of 16 residues. V lost 4 bases, J lost 3 bases, and 7 bases stayed unmatched. Germline CDR1 is SGHTS and CDR2 is YDEGEE. CDR3 region: CASSLNRLAGEETQYF. The CDR3 DNA follows: TGTGCCAGCAGCCTAAACCGACTAGCGGGAGAAGAGACCCAGTACTTC.

This CDR3 reads CASSQTGTGGYEQYF. The CDR3 DNA follows: TGCGCCAGCAGCCAGACCGGGACAGGGGGCTACGAGCAGTACTTC. This chain joins TRBV4-1 and TRBJ2-7, with 11 bases identical to TRBD1. The length of the CDR3 is 15 residues. Trimming removed 3 bases from V and 3 bases from J; junction bases left unmatched: 4. The germline CDR1 and CDR2 sequences are MGHRA and YSYEKL.

The gene calls are TRBV5-1 and TRBJ2-1; TRBD2 agrees at 7 bases. The germline V gene encodes CDR1 SGHRS and CDR2 YFSETQ. With 0 bases clipped from V and 7 bases from J, the junction kept 13 bases outside the gene matches. CDR3 length equals 17 residues. CDR3 bases: TGCGCCAGCAGCTTGGAAGTAACATCTCAAGCGGGAAATGAGCAGTTCTTC. Its protein product is CASSLEVTSQAGNEQFF.

The chain is built from TRBV4-1 and TRBJ2-7; TRBD2 might be the D (6 bases). Germline CDR1 and CDR2: MGHRA and YSYEKL. The germline V and J ends were trimmed by 1 base and 0 bases, with 10 bases remaining between them. The CDR3 sequence is 15 residues long. The DNA for the CDR3 is TGCGCCAGCAGCCAAGGGATAGCGGTCTCCTACGAGCAGTACTTC. Translating it yields CASSQGIAVSYEQYF.

The table lists this clone with a count of one. This chain connects TRBV5-1 to TRBJ2-7; 7 bases map to TRBD2. There are 15 residues in the CDR3. J gave up 4 bases and V 7 bases, and 14 bases lay outside the gene matches. Germline lookup yields CDR1 SGHRS and CDR2 YFSETQ. CDR3 amino acids: CASRGSPGGQYEQYF. The CDR3 nucleotides read TGCGCCAGCCGTGGCTCCCCGGGAGGTCAGTACGAGCAGTACTTC. The complete variable domain, with remaining parts taken from reference TRBV5-1 and TRBJ2-7, reads KAGVTQTPRYLIKTRGQQVTLSCSPISGHRSVSWYQQTPGQGLQFLFEYFSETQRNKGNFPGRFSGRQFSNSRSEMNVSTLELGDSALYLCASRGSPGGQYEQYFGPGTRLTVT.

V usage is TRBV7-8 and J usage is TRBJ1-5; possible D gene TRBD1, 6 bases. Per the germline V gene, CDR1 is SGHVS and CDR2 is FQNEAQ. The CDR3 contains 13 residues. The V and J ends lost 7 bases and 6 bases respectively, with 13 bases between them. The CDR3 DNA is TGTGCCAGCATGTACAGGGTGGGTCAGCCCCAGCATTTT. Translation: CASMYRVGQPQHF.

The count of this clone is one. This chain uses TRBV19 with TRBJ2-1; perhaps TRBD1 as D (7 bases). CDR3 length: 13 amino acids. Germline assignment: CDR1 LNHDA and CDR2 SQIVND (reference sequence). V was trimmed by 6 bases and J by 7 bases, leaving 13 bases between them. Here the CDR3 DNA reads TGTGCCAGTAGGACAGGGAGGTTGAATGAGCAGTTCTTC. As protein: CASRTGRLNEQFF.

The V gene is TRBV6-9, the J gene TRBJ2-1; D is uncertain. CDR3 length: 12 residues. Deletions cut 2 bases from V and 8 bases from J, with 7 bases between. Per the germline V gene, CDR1 is MNHGY and CDR2 is SVAAGI. Here the CDR3 reads CASSYKRDEQFF. As DNA, the CDR3 is TGTGCCAGCAGTTATAAGCGAGATGAGCAGTTCTTC.

The chain is built from TRBV28 and TRBJ2-7; 8 bases are a match to TRBD1. Germline values: CDR1 MDHEN, CDR2 SYDVKM. V was clipped by 7 bases and J by 2 bases; unmatched bases: 10. The CDR3 is 15 residues long. The chain's CDR3 is CASTQGAKNTYEQYF. In nucleotides, the CDR3 is TGTGCCAGCACTCAGGGGGCGAAAAATACCTACGAGCAGTACTTC.